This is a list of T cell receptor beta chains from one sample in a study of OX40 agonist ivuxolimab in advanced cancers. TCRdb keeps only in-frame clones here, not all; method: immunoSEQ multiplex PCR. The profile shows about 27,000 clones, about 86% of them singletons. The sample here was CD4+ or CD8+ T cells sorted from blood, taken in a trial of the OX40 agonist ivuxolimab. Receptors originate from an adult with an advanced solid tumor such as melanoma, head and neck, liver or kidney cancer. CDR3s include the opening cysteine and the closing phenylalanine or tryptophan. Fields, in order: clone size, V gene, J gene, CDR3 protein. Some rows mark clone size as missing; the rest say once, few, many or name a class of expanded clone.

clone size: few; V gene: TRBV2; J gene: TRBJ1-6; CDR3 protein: CASREIESSYNSPLHF
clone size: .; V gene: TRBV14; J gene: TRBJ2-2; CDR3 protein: CASSQDLNRGNAGELFF
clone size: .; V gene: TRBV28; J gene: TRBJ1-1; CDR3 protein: CASSFSVQDSMNTEAFF
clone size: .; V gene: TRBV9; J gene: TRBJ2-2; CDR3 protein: CASSVGDRTTGELFF
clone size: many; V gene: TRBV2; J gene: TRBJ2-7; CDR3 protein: CASTYSGTSGTYEQYF
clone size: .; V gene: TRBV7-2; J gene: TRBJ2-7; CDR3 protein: CASSQGKGNEQYF
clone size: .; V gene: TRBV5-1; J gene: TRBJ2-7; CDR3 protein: CASSTNPGTGEYEQYF
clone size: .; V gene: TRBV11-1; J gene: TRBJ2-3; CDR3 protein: CASSALAGVTDTQYF
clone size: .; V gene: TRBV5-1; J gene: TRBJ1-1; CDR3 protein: CASSISQMNTEAFF
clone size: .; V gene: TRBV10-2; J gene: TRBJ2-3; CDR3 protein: CASRPRLGLAGLYTDTQYF
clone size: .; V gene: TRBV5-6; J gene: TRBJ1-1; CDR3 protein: CASSFGGITEAFF
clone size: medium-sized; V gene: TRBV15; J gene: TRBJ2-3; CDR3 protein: CATSREVGRGRQDTQYF
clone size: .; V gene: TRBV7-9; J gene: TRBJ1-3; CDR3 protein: CASSPPESGNTIYF
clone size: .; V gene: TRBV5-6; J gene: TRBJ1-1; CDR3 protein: CASSLFSQGRSTEAFF
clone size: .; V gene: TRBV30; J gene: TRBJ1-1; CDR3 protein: CAWSVLAGNPEAFF
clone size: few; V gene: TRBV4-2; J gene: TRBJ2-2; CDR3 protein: CASSQDPRLAGDDGELFF
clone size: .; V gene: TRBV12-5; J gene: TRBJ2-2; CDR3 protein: CASGLDLIDTGELFF
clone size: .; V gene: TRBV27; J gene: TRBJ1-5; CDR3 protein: CAIQTGGSNQPQHF
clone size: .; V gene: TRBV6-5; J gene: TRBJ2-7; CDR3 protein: CASSYGLGGSYEQYF
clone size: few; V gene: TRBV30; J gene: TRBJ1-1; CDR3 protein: CAWSTGSNTEAFF
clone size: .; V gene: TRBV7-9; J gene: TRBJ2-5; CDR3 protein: CASSLESPAAQHF
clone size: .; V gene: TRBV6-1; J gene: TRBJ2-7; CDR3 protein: CASSVLGTDPEQYF
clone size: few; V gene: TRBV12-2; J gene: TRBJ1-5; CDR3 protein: CASRAGVCQPQHF
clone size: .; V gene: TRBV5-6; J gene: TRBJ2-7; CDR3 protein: CASSYKGTPYEQYF
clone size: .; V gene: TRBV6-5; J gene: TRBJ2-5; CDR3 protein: CASSYSEDGQETQYF
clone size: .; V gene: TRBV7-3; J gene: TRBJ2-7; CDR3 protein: CASSLYGDSSYEQYF
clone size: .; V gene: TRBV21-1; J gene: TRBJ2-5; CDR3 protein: CASSKALQPPGTQETQYF
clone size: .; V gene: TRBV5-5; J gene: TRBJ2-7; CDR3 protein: CASSLLMMNSYEQYF
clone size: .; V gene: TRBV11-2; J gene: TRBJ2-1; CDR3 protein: CASSFLSNEQFF
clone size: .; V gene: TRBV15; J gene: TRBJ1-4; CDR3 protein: CATSRDSEGVHEKLFF
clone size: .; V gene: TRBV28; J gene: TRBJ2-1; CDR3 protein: CATRGESYNEQFF
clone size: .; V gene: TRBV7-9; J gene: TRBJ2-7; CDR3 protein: CASSLASPGPPGEQYF
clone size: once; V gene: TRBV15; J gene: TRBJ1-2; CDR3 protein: CATSSHRAQNYGYTF
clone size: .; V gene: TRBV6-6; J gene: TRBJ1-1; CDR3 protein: CASSYNWGRTEAFF
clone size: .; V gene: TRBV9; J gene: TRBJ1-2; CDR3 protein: CASSAEGFPYGYTF
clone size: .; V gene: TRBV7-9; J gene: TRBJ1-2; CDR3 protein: CASSSGTATGYGYTF
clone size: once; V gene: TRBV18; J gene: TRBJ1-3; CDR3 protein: CASSPPRIAGNTIYF
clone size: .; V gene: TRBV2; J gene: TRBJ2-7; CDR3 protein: CARWTPPYEQYF
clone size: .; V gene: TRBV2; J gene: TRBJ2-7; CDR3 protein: CASSEGGIDYEQYF
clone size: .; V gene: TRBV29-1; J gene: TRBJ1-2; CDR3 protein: CSEWTQRDGYTF
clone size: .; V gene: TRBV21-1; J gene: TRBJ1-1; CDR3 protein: CASSSLFGGDNTEAFF
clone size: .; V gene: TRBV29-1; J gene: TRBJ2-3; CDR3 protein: CSVEGLPGSTDTQYF
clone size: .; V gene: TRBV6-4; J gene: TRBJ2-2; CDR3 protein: CASSVQAANTGELFF
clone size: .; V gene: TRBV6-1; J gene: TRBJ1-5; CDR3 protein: CASSGQGDWSNQPQHF
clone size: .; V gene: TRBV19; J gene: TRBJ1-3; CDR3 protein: CASSTDTGDPPGNTIYF
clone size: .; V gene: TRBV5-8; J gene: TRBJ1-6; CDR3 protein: CASSLKPSSYNSPLHF
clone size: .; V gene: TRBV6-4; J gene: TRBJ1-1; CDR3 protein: CASSSGTEAFF
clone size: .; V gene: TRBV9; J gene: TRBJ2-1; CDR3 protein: CASSGIEGEQFF